The rows below give T cell receptor beta chains drawn from one sample of a study of blood T cell repertoires in COVID-19. Generated by immunoSEQ multiplex PCR, the TCRdb table keeps only in-frame clones and is missing some. This table holds tens of thousands of clones, around 80% found once. Source material: peripheral blood. The receptors come from a woman of 80 years or more with active or convalescent COVID-19. Each CDR3 is given with its conserved first and last residue. D genes are given only for firm matches. Size is stated for part of the rows, as once, few or many counts, or as a class when the clone is expanded.

>NA|TRBJ2-7|TRBV5-4|TRBD1
CASSTPGQVNDEQYF
TGTGCCAGCAGCACCCCGGGACAGGTTAACGACGAGCAGTACTTC
>NA|TRBJ1-4|TRBV5-4|TRBD1
CASSSWTGRNEKLFF
TGTGCCAGCAGCTCCTGGACAGGGCGTAATGAAAAACTGTTTTTT
>NA|TRBJ2-7|TRBV5-1|TRBD1
CASSLDGTGPNYEQYF
TGCGCCAGCAGCTTGGACGGGACAGGACCCAACTACGAGCAGTACTTC
>NA|TRBJ2-7|TRBV2|TRBD1
CASRGQHYEQYF
TGTGCCAGCAGGGGACAGCACTACGAGCAGTACTTC
>NA|TRBJ1-1|TRBV6-5|TRBD1
CATQTGGNSAFF
TGTGCCACCCAGACAGGGGGCAATTCGGCTTTCTTT
>NA|TRBJ2-5|TRBV5-6|TRBD1
CASSYGQGWAQYF
TGTGCCAGCAGCTATGGACAGGGGTGGGCCCAGTACTTC
>NA|TRBJ2-5|TRBV5-8|TRBD2
CASSHRFTSGGTSRQETQYF
TGTGCCAGCAGTCATCGTTTCACTAGCGGGGGGACCTCGCGCCAAGAGACCCAGTACTTC
>NA|TRBJ1-1|TRBV5-1|NA
CASSYGQTMNTEAFF
TGCGCCAGCAGCTACGGACAGACCATGAACACTGAAGCTTTCTTT
>NA|TRBJ1-3|TRBV20-1|NA
CSASWTEGNTIYF
TGCAGTGCTAGTTGGACTGAGGGCAACACCATATATTTT
>once|TRBJ2-3|TRBV2|TRBD1
CASSEDRGLVDTQYF
TGTGCCAGCAGCGAGGACAGGGGGCTGGTAGATACGCAGTATTTT
>NA|TRBJ2-5|TRBV7-2|TRBD2
CASSPGTSGGAQETQYF
TGTGCCAGCAGCCCCGGGACTAGCGGGGGGGCCCAAGAGACCCAGTACTTC
>NA|TRBJ2-1|TRBV10-1|TRBD2
CASSESGAGGLNEQFF
TGCGCCAGCAGTGAGTCGGGGGCGGGGGGCCTCAATGAGCAGTTCTTC
>once|TRBJ2-6|TRBV19|NA
CASSTTGSGANVLTF
TGTGCCAGTAGTACAACAGGGTCTGGGGCCAACGTCCTGACTTTC
>once|TRBJ2-2|TRBV14|NA
CASSLRRGGGELFF
TGTGCCAGCAGCCTCCGGCGGGGCGGCGGGGAGCTGTTTTTT
>NA|TRBJ2-5|TRBV10-3|TRBD1
CAISRTGGEETQYF
TGTGCCATCAGTCGAACAGGGGGCGAGGAGACCCAGTACTTC
>NA|TRBJ1-2|TRBV7-9|NA
CASSLNEVGGYTF
TGTGCCAGCAGCTTAAACGAGGTTGGTGGCTACACCTTC
>few|TRBJ1-1|TRBV5-1|NA
CASRLGVGAEAFF
TGCGCCAGCAGACTAGGAGTTGGGGCTGAAGCTTTCTTT
>NA|TRBJ2-7|TRBV2|NA
CASSGWQGGSYEQYF
TGTGCCAGCAGTGGATGGCAGGGTGGATCCTACGAGCAGTACTTC
>NA|TRBJ1-4|TRBV9|NA
CASSVDGTPLATNEKLFF
TGTGCCAGCAGCGTAGATGGGACACCCCTGGCAACTAATGAAAAACTGTTTTTT
>NA|TRBJ1-2|TRBV5-1|NA
CASSLANRQEISGYTF
TGCGCCAGCAGCTTGGCCAATCGACAGGAGATCTCTGGCTACACCTTC
>NA|TRBJ1-3|TRBV5-1|NA
CASSLILGGKGNTIYF
TGCGCCAGCAGCTTGATACTCGGCGGAAAAGGAAACACCATATATTTT
>NA|TRBJ1-2|TRBV29-1|TRBD1
CSVTGAGYGYTF
TGCAGCGTCACAGGGGCCGGCTATGGCTACACCTTC
>NA|TRBJ2-3|TRBV3-1/TRBV3-2|TRBD1
CASSLRDRGSDTQYF
TGTGCCAGCAGCCTCCGGGACAGGGGGTCAGATACGCAGTATTTT
>once|TRBJ2-1|TRBV7-9|NA
CASSFNSGSNEQFF
TGTGCCAGCAGCTTCAATTCGGGGTCGAATGAGCAGTTCTTC
>NA|TRBJ1-3|TRBV11-2|NA
CASSFRVQGNTIYF
TGTGCCAGCAGCTTCAGGGTGCAGGGAAACACCATATATTTT
>NA|TRBJ2-5|TRBV5-1|TRBD2
CASSLGGGETQYF
TGCGCCAGCAGCTTAGGCGGGGGTGAGACCCAGTACTTC
>NA|TRBJ2-6|TRBV5-1|NA
CASSLNPGVGANVLTF
TGCGCCAGCAGCTTGAACCCAGGGGTTGGGGCCAACGTCCTGACTTTC
>NA|TRBJ2-5|TRBV6-5|TRBD1
CASSSRQGEETQYF
TGTGCCAGCAGTTCCCGACAGGGCGAAGAGACCCAGTACTTC
>NA|TRBJ2-1|TRBV18|NA
CASSSVHDNEQFF
TGTGCCAGCTCCTCAGTACACGACAATGAGCAGTTCTTC
>NA|TRBJ1-1|TRBV5-1|NA
CASSYPGKAFF
TGCGCCAGCAGCTACCCAGGGAAGGCTTTCTTT
>NA|TRBJ1-2|TRBV11-2|NA
CASSFPRNYGYTF
TGTGCCAGCAGCTTCCCGAGAAACTATGGCTACACCTTC
>NA|TRBJ1-2|TRBV27|NA
CASMRFGGYGYTF
TGTGCCAGCATGAGGTTCGGTGGCTATGGCTACACCTTC
>NA|TRBJ1-1|TRBV10-1|NA
CASSDLGASPVNTEAFF
TGCGCTAGCAGTGACCTTGGGGCATCCCCCGTAAACACTGAAGCTTTCTTT
>NA|TRBJ2-2|TRBV9|NA
CASSRRGTTSNLGELFF
TGTGCCAGCAGCCGTCGGGGGACCACCTCGAATTTAGGGGAGCTGTTTTTT
>NA|TRBJ1-5|TRBV6-1|NA
CASSEGTGTSYQPQHF
TGTGCCAGCAGTGAAGGTACGGGGACATCTTATCAGCCCCAGCATTTT
>NA|TRBJ1-4|TRBV9|NA
CASSVPGSDEKLFF
TGTGCCAGCAGCGTACCGGGAAGCGATGAAAAACTGTTTTTT
>NA|TRBJ2-1|TRBV18|TRBD1
CASSPLSAGGDNEQFF
TGTGCCAGCTCACCACTATCGGCAGGGGGTGACAATGAGCAGTTCTTC
>NA|TRBJ1-2|TRBV5-6|NA
CASSVDRKVNYGYTF
TGTGCCAGCAGCGTTGACAGGAAGGTTAACTATGGCTACACCTTC
>NA|TRBJ2-7|TRBV6-5|NA
CASRITQGASDEQYF
TGTGCCAGCAGGATCACACAGGGTGCGTCCGACGAGCAGTACTTC
>few|TRBJ1-4|TRBV7-2|NA
CASSLGLGEGEKLFF
TGTGCCAGCAGCTTAGGTCTGGGCGAGGGCGAAAAACTGTTTTTT
>NA|TRBJ1-2|TRBV3-1/TRBV3-2|NA
CASSLHTGYGYTF
TGTGCCAGCAGCCTTCATACAGGGTACGGCTACACCTTC
>NA|TRBJ1-1|TRBV2|TRBD1
CASKATGSGNTEAFF
TGTGCCAGTAAAGCGACAGGGTCAGGGAACACTGAAGCTTTCTTT
>few|TRBJ2-3|TRBV4-1|NA
CASSQRVGDTQYF
TGCGCCAGCAGCCAGAGGGTGGGGGATACGCAGTATTTT
>NA|TRBJ1-2|TRBV4-1|TRBD1
CASSQDTGTGWGYTF
TGCGCCAGCAGCCAAGATACAGGGACAGGGTGGGGCTACACCTTC
>NA|TRBJ1-3|TRBV2|NA
CASSFLGNTIYF
TGTGCCAGCAGTTTTCTTGGAAACACCATATATTTT
>many|TRBJ2-3|TRBV24-1|TRBD2
CATSDPSGGPYTDTQYF
TGTGCCACCAGTGATCCTAGCGGGGGGCCCTACACAGATACGCAGTATTTT
>few|TRBJ1-1|TRBV6-4|TRBD1
CASSDQLTGPTEAFF
TGTGCCAGCAGTGACCAACTGACAGGGCCCACTGAAGCTTTCTTT
>NA|TRBJ1-4|TRBV7-9|NA
CASSSVFNEKLFF
TGTGCCAGCAGCTCCGTATTTAATGAAAAACTGTTTTTT
>few|TRBJ2-3|TRBV7-8|NA
CASSLVTGKSTDTQYF
TGTGCCAGCAGCTTAGTTACAGGGAAGAGCACAGATACGCAGTATTTT
>NA|TRBJ1-2|TRBV5-1|TRBD1
CASSLRDREKNGYTF
TGCGCCAGCAGCTTAAGGGACAGGGAGAAGAATGGCTACACCTTC
>once|TRBJ1-5|TRBV27|NA
CASSLNRDGDQPQHF
TGTGCCAGCAGCCTGAACAGGGATGGTGATCAGCCCCAGCATTTT
>NA|TRBJ1-1|TRBV27|NA
CASSFAGPNTEAFF
TGTGCCAGCAGTTTTGCGGGACCGAACACTGAAGCTTTCTTT
>NA|TRBJ2-7|TRBV5-1|NA
CASSLEPQGPSSYEQYF
TGCGCCAGCAGCTTGGAACCCCAGGGCCCGAGCTCCTACGAGCAGTACTTC
>NA|TRBJ1-6|TRBV19|TRBD1
CASSSQGANSPLHF
TGTGCCAGTAGTAGTCAGGGGGCAAATTCACCCCTCCACTTT